These 3 T cell receptor beta chains came from one sample sequenced in a study of blood T cells in healthy people across ages. Sample-barcoded 5' priming and a J-beta primer mix drove a second PCR of about 7 to 12 cycles. MiXCR, applied by TCRdb to the 5' RACE reads, yields one record per CDR3 protein. The sample lists 800,000 or so distinct CDR3 sequences, about half seen once, with approximately 18% in the top ten. Material: blood. All receptors come from a man of 80 years or more in good health.

The chain couples TRBV18 to TRBJ2-5, with D uncertain. The CDR3 covers 13 residues. The germline CDR1 and CDR2 sequences are KGHSH and LQKENI. The V end lost 3 bases, the J end lost 2 bases, and 7 bases lay between the germline ends. The CDR3, as DNA: TGTGCCAGCTCACCGCAAACGCAAGAGACCCAGTACTTC. This codes for CASSPQTQETQYF.

A single count supports this clonotype. The chain is built from TRBV5-1 and TRBJ2-1, with TRBD2 matching over 11 bases. The J call may be incorrect, as the DNA end agrees better with TRBJ2-7. The V gene's germline CDR1 is SGHRS and CDR2 YFSETQ. This CDR3 is 17 amino acids long. The DNA of the CDR3 is TGCGCCAGCAGCTTGGGCCCCACTAGCGGGAGAGGTAATGAGCAGTACTTC. It yields the protein CASSLGPTSGRGNEQYF.

V is TRBV7-2 and J is TRBJ2-5; 8 bases match TRBD1. The J call is doubtful: the DNA matches TRBJ2-7 better. Germline-derived CDR1 and CDR2 are SGHTA and FQGNSA. The CDR3 runs to 15 residues. The CDR3 protein is CASSTGQGINAEQYF. For the CDR3, the DNA is TGTGCCAGCAGCACTGGACAGGGCATTAACGCCGAGCAGTACTTC.